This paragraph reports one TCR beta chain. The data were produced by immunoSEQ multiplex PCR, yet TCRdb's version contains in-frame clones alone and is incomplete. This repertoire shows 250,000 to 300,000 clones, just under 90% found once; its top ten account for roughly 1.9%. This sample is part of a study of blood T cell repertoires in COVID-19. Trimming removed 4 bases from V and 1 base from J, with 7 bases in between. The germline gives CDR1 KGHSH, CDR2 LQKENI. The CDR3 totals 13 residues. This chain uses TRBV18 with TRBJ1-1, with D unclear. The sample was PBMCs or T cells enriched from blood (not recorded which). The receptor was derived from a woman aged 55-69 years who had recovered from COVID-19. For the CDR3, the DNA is TGTGCCAGCTCACGCGACTGGAACACTGAAGCTTTCTTT. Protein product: CASSRDWNTEAFF.